This T cell receptor beta chain was captured by sequencing in a study of blood T cells in healthy people across ages. Study findings and constraints: A conclusive naive versus antigen-experienced comparison was prevented by the unsorted PBMCs.

A second about 6 to 12 cycle PCR used barcoded and J-beta primers. Every cDNA molecule bore a tag from a template-switch adaptor containing 12 random nucleotides. Each CDR3 protein is one row after TCRdb ran MiXCR on the 5' RACE reads. The sample shows roughly 1.9 million distinct CDR3 sequences, 30% to 40% of them seen only once. In its sample, this clonotype was seen many times. Its antigen is as yet unknown. V was pared by 1 base and J by 5 bases, with 3 bases of the junction left unmatched. CDR1 is SQVTM and CDR2 is ANQGSEA in the germline V gene. The CDR3 has 13 residues. This sequence was found in a human donor in good health. The chain couples TRBV29-1 to TRBJ1-2; 8 bases match TRBD1. The specimen was blood. CDR3 DNA: TGCAGCGTTGAAGGGGACAGGAGATATGGCTACACCTTC. It specifies CSVEGDRRYGYTF.